This TCR beta chain was sequenced during a study of HIV-infected patients and healthy controls. General observations from the study: CDR3 sharing between individuals was lower in HIV-infected patients than in healthy controls. MAIT alpha-chain CDR3s were frequent in healthy controls, depleted in HIV+. In HIV-infected patients, the apparent post-therapy Gini index recovery did not replicate in size-matched data.

cDNA was made from approximately 0.55 ug RNA using alpha and beta constant primers. Alpha and beta chain libraries were made separately by chain-specific third strand synthesis with multiplexing indices. In TCRdb, the 5' RACE reads were re-called with MiXCR into one record per CDR3 protein. Of about 12,000 distinct CDR3 sequences listed, 9.3% are singletons. No cell fractionation was done, so the repertoire covers all unsorted peripheral blood T cells. This clonotype was seen repeatedly, ten times or more. Antigen: not known. The J segment lost 1 base and the V segment lost 6 bases, leaving 3 bases of the junction unmatched. The length of the CDR3 is 14 residues.

This TCR was sampled from an adult with HIV infection. The donor label of this sample is uncertain. The chain joins TRBV12-3 or TRBV12-4 to TRBJ1-2; 9 nucleotides agree with TRBD1. The specimen was blood, collected before antiretroviral therapy. The CDR3 nucleotides are TGTGCCAGCAGCTGGACAGGGGATAACTATGGCTACACCTTC. The encoded protein is CASSWTGDNYGYTF.